The 28 T cell receptor beta chains below come from one sample, sequenced in a study of siplizumab effects on memory and regulatory T cells. Measured with immunoSEQ multiplex PCR; TCRdb has only the in-frame clones, and not every one. The table shows approximately 92,000 clones, with about 95% occurring only once. Material for sequencing was non-Treg CD4+ T cells sorted from blood. The source of these receptors is a human donor in good health.

The rearrangement joins TRBV7-8 to TRBJ2-1; D is unclear. This CDR3 is built from 15 residues. V lost 5 bases to trimming and J lost 7 bases, with 18 bases between them. CDR1 SGHVS and CDR2 FQNEAQ come from the germline V gene. The CDR3 spells CASSPERTVSNEQFF. The CDR3 DNA reads as TGTGCCAGCAGCCCCGAGAGAACAGTTTCGAATGAGCAGTTCTTC. The variable domain in full, with the rest retrieved from reference TRBV7-8 and TRBJ2-1, is GAGVSQSPRYKVAKRGQDVALRCDPISGHVSLFWYQQALGQGPEFLTYFQNEAQLDKSGLPSDRFFAERPEGSVSTLKIQRTQQEDSAVYLCASSPERTVSNEQFFGPGTRLTVL.

In DNA, the CDR3 is TGTGCCAGCAGCTTCCTGACAGGGGGCGGTGGCTACACCTTC. Its translation: CASSFLTGGGGYTF. V gene TRBV7-2 combines with J gene TRBJ1-2; 10 nucleotides align to TRBD1. From germline, CDR1 is SGHTA and CDR2 FQGNSA. The J segment lost 7 bases and the V segment lost 3 bases, leaving 5 bases of the junction unmatched. The CDR3 totals 14 residues. Filled out from reference TRBV7-2 and TRBJ1-2, the complete variable domain reads GAGVSQSPSNKVTEKGKDVELRCDPISGHTALYWYRQSLGQGLEFLIYFQGNSAPDKSGLPSDRFSAERTGGSVSTLTIQRTQQEDSAVYLCASSFLTGGGGYTFGSGTRLTVV.

The chain has TRBV2 and TRBJ2-1; 11 bases agree with TRBD1. The CDR3 extends over 17 amino acids. The V gene's germline CDR1 is SNHLY and CDR2 FYNNEI. Trimming removed 2 bases from V and 6 bases from J; junction bases left unmatched: 9. CDR3 protein: CASSELPDRGHFNEQFF. The CDR3 coding sequence is TGTGCCAGCAGTGAATTACCGGACAGGGGGCATTTCAATGAGCAGTTCTTC.

The J gene is TRBJ1-5, the V gene TRBV19; 7 bases are shared with TRBD1. Per the germline V gene, CDR1 is LNHDA and CDR2 is SQIVND (reference sequence). The CDR3 spans 15 residues. The V and J ends lost 7 bases and 9 bases, in that order; junction bases with no gene match: 15. DNA for the CDR3: TGTGCCAGTACCGACAGGGTGAGGGGAAGGGGGCCCCAGCATTTT. Its translation is CASTDRVRGRGPQHF.

A single count supports this clone. The chain employs TRBV5-6 and TRBJ1-1; no clear D. Germline V CDR1 and CDR2: SGHDT, YYEEEE. V dropped 1 base and J dropped 4 bases, with 14 bases sitting between them. The CDR3 sequence is 15 residues long. The CDR3 nucleotides are TGTGCCAGCAGCTTGTCTCCAGCCAAACCCACTGAAGCTTTCTTT. It yields the protein CASSLSPAKPTEAFF.

The chain has TRBV7-9 and TRBJ1-5, with a possible D match to TRBD1 (5 bases). This CDR3 has 13 residues. Germline V lookup: CDR1 SEHNR, CDR2 FQNEAQ (reference sequence). Trimming removed 10 bases from V and 8 bases from J, with 18 bases in between. The CDR3 protein is CATTPGIEEPQHF. The CDR3 DNA reads TGTGCCACCACACCAGGGATCGAAGAGCCCCAGCATTTT.

This clone was seen only a few times. The rearrangement uses TRBV11-2 and TRBJ2-7; 7 positions agree with TRBD1. Germline trimming cut 5 bases from V and 3 bases from J; bases unmatched to any gene: 4. This CDR3 region has 13 residues. Germline-derived CDR1 and CDR2 are SGHAT and FQNNGV. DNA for the CDR3: TGTGCCAGCAGCCTACAGGGGAGCTACGAGCAGTACTTC. This encodes CASSLQGSYEQYF.

This chain joins TRBV18 and TRBJ2-1, with D perhaps assigned TRBD1 or TRBD2 (5 bases each). The V gene lost 5 bases and the J gene lost 6 bases, with 14 bases spanning the gap. The germline V gene encodes CDR1 KGHSH and CDR2 LQKENI. The CDR3 has 14 residues. CDR3 region: CASSSGSQGNEQFF. CDR3 DNA sequence: TGTGCCAGCTCATCGGGAAGTCAGGGCAATGAGCAGTTCTTC.

This clone appeared a single time. V usage is TRBV27 and J usage is TRBJ2-1; TRBD2 matches at 7 bases. The CDR3 is made up of 15 amino acids. Losses at the gene ends were 8 bases for V and 5 bases for J; bases not matched to a gene: 12. Germline V lookup: CDR1 MNHEY, CDR2 SMNVEV (reference sequence). CDR3 nucleotides: TGTGCCAGCTCAAAGGGAATAGCGGGTAACAATGAGCAGTTCTTC. Residues: CASSKGIAGNNEQFF.

This chain links TRBV18 with TRBJ2-7, with D perhaps TRBD2 (6 bases). This CDR3 comprises 15 residues. Looked up from germline, CDR1 is KGHSH and CDR2 is LQKENI. The V end lost 0 bases, the J end lost 1 base, and 10 bases lay between the germline ends. The CDR3, as DNA: TGTGCCAGCTCACCACCGGGGGAGGCTTCCTACGAGCAGTACTTC. This sequence encodes CASSPPGEASYEQYF.

The chain is built from TRBV5-8 and TRBJ1-3; the D is unclear. Trimming removed 2 bases from V and 0 bases from J, with 15 bases in between. The CDR3 extends over 17 amino acids. CDR1 and CDR2 from the germline V gene are SGHTS and YDEGEE. The CDR3 reads CASSLQRTAISGNTIYF. The CDR3 nucleotides are TGTGCCAGCAGCTTACAAAGAACAGCCATCTCTGGAAACACCATATATTTT. The whole variable domain, filled in from reference TRBV5-8 and TRBJ1-3, reads EAGVTQSPTHLIKTRGQQATLRCSPISGHTSVYWYQQALGLGLQFLLWYDEGEERNRGNFPPRFSGRQFPNYSSELNVNALELEDSALYLCASSLQRTAISGNTIYFGEGSWLTVV.

The J gene is TRBJ1-4, the V gene TRBV28, with TRBD1 matching 10 bases. CDR3 length equals 15 residues. V was clipped by 4 bases and J by 7 bases; unmatched bases: 6. Germline V lookup: CDR1 MDHEN, CDR2 SYDVKM. The CDR3 sequence: CASSSPGTGAEKLFF. The CDR3, as DNA: TGTGCCAGCAGTTCGCCCGGGACAGGGGCTGAAAAACTGTTTTTT.

This chain joins TRBV19 and TRBJ2-7; 11 bases line up with TRBD2. The length of the CDR3 is 14 residues. Germline-derived CDR1 and CDR2 are LNHDA and SQIVND (reference sequence). V gave up 5 bases and J gave up 2 bases; unmatched junction bases: 2. The DNA of the CDR3 is TGTGCCAGTAGTGTGACTAGCGGGGCCTACGAGCAGTACTTC. It specifies CASSVTSGAYEQYF.

J is TRBJ2-7 and V is TRBV27; D is possibly TRBD2 (5 bases). Germline values: CDR1 MNHEY, CDR2 SMNVEV (reference sequence). The CDR3 spans 19 residues. With 6 bases removed from V and 1 base from J, the gap between germline ends came to 28 bases. This chain's CDR3 is CASRHFGRPSRPISYEQYF. The CDR3 DNA is TGTGCCAGCAGGCATTTTGGGAGACCAAGTCGACCGATTTCCTACGAGCAGTACTTC.

This CDR3 is CASSGRYTGELFF. The CDR3 bases are TGTGCCAGCAGCGGAAGGTACACCGGGGAGCTGTTTTTT. The chain is built from TRBV28 and TRBJ2-2, with no clear D. Germline assignment: CDR1 MDHEN and CDR2 SYDVKM. The germline V and J ends were trimmed by 6 bases and 3 bases, with 8 bases remaining between them. CDR3 size: 13 residues.

This clone was recorded only once. The V and J genes are TRBV5-1 and TRBJ2-7, with D possibly TRBD2 on 5 matching bases. The CDR3 extends over 15 amino acids. The V end lost 0 bases, the J end lost 0 bases, and 10 bases lay between the germline ends. Germline CDR1 SGHRS, CDR2 YFSETQ. The CDR3 protein is CASSLGYTSSYEQYF. The DNA of the CDR3 is TGCGCCAGCAGCTTGGGATATACTAGCTCCTACGAGCAGTACTTC.

This clone appeared a few times. The gene calls are TRBV10-2 and TRBJ2-7; TRBD2 might be the D (5 bases). Between the trimmed V and J ends, which lost 6 bases and 0 bases, there was a span of 15 bases. Germline V gene data show CDR1 as WSHSY and CDR2 as SAAADI. The length of the CDR3 is 15 residues. The CDR3 sequence is CASSRWAGRSYEQYF. The CDR3 region has the DNA TGCGCCAGCAGCCGGTGGGCGGGCCGCTCCTACGAGCAGTACTTC.

The chain carries TRBV5-6 and TRBJ2-7, with 9 nucleotides matching TRBD1. This CDR3 has 16 amino acids. Germline assignment: CDR1 SGHDT and CDR2 YYEEEE. Losses at the gene ends were 5 bases for V and 3 bases for J; bases not matched to a gene: 12. DNA for the CDR3: TGTGCCAGCAGACCGATCGCCACGGACAGGGGCTACGAGCAGTACTTC. Residues: CASRPIATDRGYEQYF.

A single count supports this clone. The chain joins TRBV7-3 to TRBJ2-1; D is undetermined. Trimming removed 3 bases from V and 6 bases from J, with 9 bases in between. Looked up from germline, CDR1 is SGHTA and CDR2 is FQGTGA. The CDR3 runs 13 residues. The CDR3 DNA is TGTGCCAGCAGCTTCGACTTTCTCAATGAGCAGTTCTTC. Amino acids: CASSFDFLNEQFF.

The rearrangement joins TRBV2 to TRBJ2-1, with D uncertain. Trimming cost V 1 base and J 7 bases, with 14 bases left between them. The CDR3 sequence is 15 residues long. Germline CDR1 reads SNHLY; CDR2 reads FYNNEI. CDR3 in DNA: TGTGCCAGCAGTGAAGAGTCGGCATCAAAGAATGAGCAGTTCTTC. Translation gives CASSEESASKNEQFF.

The rearrangement joins TRBV5-1 to TRBJ2-1; D is ambiguous. CDR3 length: 15 amino acids. V was trimmed by 1 base and J by 7 bases, leaving 15 bases between them. Germline V gene sequence: CDR1 SGHRS, CDR2 YFSETQ. For the CDR3, the DNA is TGCGCCAGCAGCTTGAGACAAAGGTCGTCAAATGAGCAGTTCTTC. Protein: CASSLRQRSSNEQFF.

This chain links TRBV27 with TRBJ2-1; tentative D call: TRBD2 (6 bases). Per germline, CDR1 MNHEY and CDR2 SMNVEV (reference sequence). V lost 4 bases to trimming and J lost 5 bases, with 12 bases between them. The CDR3 is made up of 14 amino acids. CDR3 bases: TGTGCCAGCAGTTGGACTAACAGTCACAATGAGCAGTTCTTC. Translation: CASSWTNSHNEQFF.

This chain links TRBV6-5 with TRBJ1-5, with D perhaps TRBD1 (6 bases). CDR1 and CDR2 (germline): MNHEY, SVGAGI. The CDR3 runs to 15 residues. Trimming left V 5 bases short and J 5 bases short, with 16 bases between. The CDR3 sequence is CASSGGLGGHQPQHF. The CDR3 nucleotides read TGTGCCAGCAGTGGGGGGCTTGGAGGTCATCAGCCCCAGCATTTT.

DNA of the CDR3: TGCGCCAGCAGCTTGGTATCGTCTTGGACTAGTATCTATGAGCAGTTCTTC. Translated: CASSLVSSWTSIYEQFF. This chain links TRBV5-1 with TRBJ2-1; 7 bases align to TRBD2. The germline gives CDR1 SGHRS, CDR2 YFSETQ. This CDR3 contains 17 residues. V lost 0 bases to trimming and J lost 8 bases; unmatched junction nucleotides: 14. Using reference TRBV5-1 and TRBJ2-1 for the parts outside the CDR3, the full variable domain is KAGVTQTPRYLIKTRGQQVTLSCSPISGHRSVSWYQQTPGQGLQFLFEYFSETQRNKGNFPGRFSGRQFSNSRSEMNVSTLELGDSALYLCASSLVSSWTSIYEQFFGPGTRLTVL.

The rearrangement links TRBV19 to TRBJ2-1; 11 nucleotides align to TRBD2. The ends lost 4 bases at V and 8 bases at J; junction bases unmatched: 7. The length of the CDR3 is 15 residues. In germline, CDR1 is LNHDA, CDR2 SQIVND (reference sequence). In DNA, the CDR3 is TGTGCCAGTAGTACAACTAGCGGGAGTTTACATGAGCAGTTCTTC. Amino acids: CASSTTSGSLHEQFF. Full variable domain (rest looked up from reference TRBV19 and TRBJ2-1): DGGITQSPKYLFRKEGQNVTLSCEQNLNHDAMYWYRQDPGQGLRLIYYSQIVNDFQKGDIAEGYSVSREKKESFPLTVTSAQKNPTAFYLCASSTTSGSLHEQFFGPGTRLTVL.

The genes are TRBV6-6 and TRBJ2-1, with 9 bases that match TRBD1. Per germline, CDR1 MNHNY and CDR2 SVGAGI (reference sequence). The V and J ends lost 8 bases and 7 bases, in that order; junction bases with no gene match: 9. The CDR3 length is 14 residues. The CDR3 region is CASVYQDRGNEQFF. CDR3 coding DNA: TGTGCCAGCGTTTATCAGGACAGGGGAAATGAGCAGTTCTTC.

This clone was recorded only once. The rearrangement links TRBV25-1 to TRBJ2-1, with 11 bases lining up with TRBD2. This CDR3 spans 17 amino acids. Trimming at V came to 0 bases and at J to 6 bases, leaving 7 bases not matched to a gene. CDR1 and CDR2 (germline): MGHDK, SYGVNS. The CDR3 DNA reads as TGTGCCAGCAGTGAATACCTGACTAGCGGGGCCTTCAATGAGCAGTTCTTC. This gives the protein CASSEYLTSGAFNEQFF.

The chain carries TRBV6-1 and TRBJ1-1, with 7 bases that match TRBD1. The CDR3 contains 15 residues. The germline gives CDR1 MNHNS, CDR2 SASEGT. Trimming at V came to 2 bases and at J to 2 bases, leaving 5 bases not matched to a gene. CDR3 DNA sequence: TGTGCCAGCAGTGAATACCAGGGGGGAAACACTGAAGCTTTCTTT. This encodes CASSEYQGGNTEAFF.